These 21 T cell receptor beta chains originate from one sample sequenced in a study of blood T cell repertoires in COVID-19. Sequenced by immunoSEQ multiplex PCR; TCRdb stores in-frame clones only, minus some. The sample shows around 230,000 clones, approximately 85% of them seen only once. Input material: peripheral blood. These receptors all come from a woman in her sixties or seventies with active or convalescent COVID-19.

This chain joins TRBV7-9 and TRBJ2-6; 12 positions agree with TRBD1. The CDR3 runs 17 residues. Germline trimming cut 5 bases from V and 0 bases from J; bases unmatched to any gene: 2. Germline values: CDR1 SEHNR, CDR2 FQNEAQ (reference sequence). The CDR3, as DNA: TGTGCCAGCAGCCCGGGACAGGGGGCCTCTGGGGCCAACGTCCTGACTTTC. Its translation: CASSPGQGASGANVLTF.

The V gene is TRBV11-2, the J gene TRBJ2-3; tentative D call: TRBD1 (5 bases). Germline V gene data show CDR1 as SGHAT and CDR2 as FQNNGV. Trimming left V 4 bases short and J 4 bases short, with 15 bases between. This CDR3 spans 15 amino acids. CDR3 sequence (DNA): TGTGCCAGCAGCTCCCAAAGGGGCAGGGCAGATACGCAGTATTTT. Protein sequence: CASSSQRGRADTQYF.

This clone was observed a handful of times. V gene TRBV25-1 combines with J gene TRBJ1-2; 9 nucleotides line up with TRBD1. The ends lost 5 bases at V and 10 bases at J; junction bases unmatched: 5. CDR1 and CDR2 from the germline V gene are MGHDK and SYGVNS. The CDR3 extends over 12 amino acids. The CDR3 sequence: CASSTRTGVYTF. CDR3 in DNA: TGTGCCAGCAGTACCCGGACAGGGGTCTACACCTTC.

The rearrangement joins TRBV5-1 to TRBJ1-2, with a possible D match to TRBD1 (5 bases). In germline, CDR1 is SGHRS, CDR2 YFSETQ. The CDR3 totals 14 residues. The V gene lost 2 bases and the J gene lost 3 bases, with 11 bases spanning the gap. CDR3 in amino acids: CASSLSGGDYGYTF. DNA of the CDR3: TGCGCCAGCAGCTTATCAGGAGGGGACTATGGCTACACCTTC.

The CDR3 nucleotides are TGTGCCAGCAGTTACTCAGGGGGCTATGGCTACACCTTC. Its translation: CASSYSGGYGYTF. This sequence joins TRBV6-2 or TRBV6-3 and TRBJ1-2; D may be TRBD1 (6 bases). V dropped 0 bases and J dropped 4 bases, with 6 bases sitting between them. This CDR3 has 13 residues. Germline values: CDR1 MNHEY, CDR2 SVGEGT.

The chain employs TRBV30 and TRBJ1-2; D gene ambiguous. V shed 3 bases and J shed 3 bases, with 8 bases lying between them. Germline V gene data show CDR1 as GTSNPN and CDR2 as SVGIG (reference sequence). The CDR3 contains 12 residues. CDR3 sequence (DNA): TGTGCCTGGAGCCTAGACCACTATGGCTACACCTTC. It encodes CAWSLDHYGYTF.

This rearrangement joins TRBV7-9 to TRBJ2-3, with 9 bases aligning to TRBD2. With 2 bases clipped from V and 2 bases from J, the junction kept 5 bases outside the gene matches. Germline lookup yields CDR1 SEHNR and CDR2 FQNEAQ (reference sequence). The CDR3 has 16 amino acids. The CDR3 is CASSLSSGGNTDTQYF. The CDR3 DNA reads TGTGCCAGCAGCTTATCCAGCGGGGGGAACACAGATACGCAGTATTTT.

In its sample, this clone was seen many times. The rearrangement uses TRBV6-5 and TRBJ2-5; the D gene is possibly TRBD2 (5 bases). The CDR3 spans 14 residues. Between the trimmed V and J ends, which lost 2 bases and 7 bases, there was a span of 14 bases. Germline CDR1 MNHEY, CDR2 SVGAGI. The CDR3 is CASSYPDGVGTQYF. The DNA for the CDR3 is TGTGCCAGCAGTTACCCGGACGGGGTAGGGACCCAGTACTTC.

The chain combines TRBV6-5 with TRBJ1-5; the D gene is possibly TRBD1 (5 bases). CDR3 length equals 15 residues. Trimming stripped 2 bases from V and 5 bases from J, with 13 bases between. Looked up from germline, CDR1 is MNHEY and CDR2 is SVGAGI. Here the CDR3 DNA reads TGTGCCAGCAGTTACGCTCAGGGAATGGATCAGCCCCAGCATTTT. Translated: CASSYAQGMDQPQHF.

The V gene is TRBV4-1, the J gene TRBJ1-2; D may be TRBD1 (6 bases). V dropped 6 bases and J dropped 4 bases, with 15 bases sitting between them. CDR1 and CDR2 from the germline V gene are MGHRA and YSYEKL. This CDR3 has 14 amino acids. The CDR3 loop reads CASRNLGQPYGYTF. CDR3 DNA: TGCGCCAGCAGAAACCTCGGACAGCCCTATGGCTACACCTTC.

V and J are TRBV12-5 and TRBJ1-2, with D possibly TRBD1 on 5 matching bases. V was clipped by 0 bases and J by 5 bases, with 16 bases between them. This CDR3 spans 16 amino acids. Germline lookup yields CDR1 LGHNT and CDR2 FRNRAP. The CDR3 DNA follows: TGTGCTAGTGGTTTGGTCTCCGGGACGGGAGGATATGGCTACACCTTC. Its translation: CASGLVSGTGGYGYTF.

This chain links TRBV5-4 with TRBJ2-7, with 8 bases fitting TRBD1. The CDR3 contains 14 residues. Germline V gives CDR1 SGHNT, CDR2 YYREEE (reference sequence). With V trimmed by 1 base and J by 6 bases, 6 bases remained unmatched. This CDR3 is CASSLSGQDGEQYF. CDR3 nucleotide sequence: TGTGCCAGCAGCTTGTCGGGACAGGACGGCGAGCAGTACTTC.

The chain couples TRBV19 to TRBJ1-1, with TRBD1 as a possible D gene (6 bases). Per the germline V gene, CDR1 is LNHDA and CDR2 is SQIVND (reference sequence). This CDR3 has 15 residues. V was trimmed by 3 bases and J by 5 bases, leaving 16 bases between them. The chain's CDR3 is CASSISGDRETEAFF. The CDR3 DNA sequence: TGTGCCAGTAGTATCTCAGGGGATCGGGAAACTGAAGCTTTCTTT.

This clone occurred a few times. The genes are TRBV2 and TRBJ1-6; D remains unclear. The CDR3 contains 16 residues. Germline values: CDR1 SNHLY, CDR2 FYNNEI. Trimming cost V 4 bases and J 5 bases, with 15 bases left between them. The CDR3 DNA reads TGTGCCAGCAGTGTCGCCGGACTGATTAATAATTCACCCCTCCACTTT. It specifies CASSVAGLINNSPLHF.

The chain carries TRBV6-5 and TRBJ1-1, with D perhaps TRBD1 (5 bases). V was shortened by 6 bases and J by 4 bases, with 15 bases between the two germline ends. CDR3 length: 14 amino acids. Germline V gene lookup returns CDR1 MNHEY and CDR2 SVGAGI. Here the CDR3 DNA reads TGTGCCAGCAGAACCCCCCTGGGGGGCACTGAAGCTTTCTTT. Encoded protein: CASRTPLGGTEAFF.

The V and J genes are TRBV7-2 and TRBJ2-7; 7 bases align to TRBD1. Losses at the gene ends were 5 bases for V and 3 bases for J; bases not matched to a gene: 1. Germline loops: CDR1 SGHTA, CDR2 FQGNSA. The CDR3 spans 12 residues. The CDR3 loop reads CASSPGGYEQYF. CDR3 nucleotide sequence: TGTGCCAGCAGCCCAGGGGGCTACGAGCAGTACTTC.

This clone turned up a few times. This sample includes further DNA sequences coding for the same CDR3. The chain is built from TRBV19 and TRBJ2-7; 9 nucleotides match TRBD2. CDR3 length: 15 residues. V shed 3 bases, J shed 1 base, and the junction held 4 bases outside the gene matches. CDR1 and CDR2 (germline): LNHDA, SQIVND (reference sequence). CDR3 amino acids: CASSILAGYSYEQYF. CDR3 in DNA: TGTGCCAGTAGTATCCTAGCGGGGTATTCCTACGAGCAGTACTTC.

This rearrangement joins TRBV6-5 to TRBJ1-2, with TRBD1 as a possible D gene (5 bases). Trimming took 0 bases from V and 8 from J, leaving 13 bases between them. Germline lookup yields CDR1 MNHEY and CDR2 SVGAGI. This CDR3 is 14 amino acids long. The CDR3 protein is CASSYSNRLWGYTF. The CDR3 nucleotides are TGTGCCAGCAGTTACTCGAACAGGTTATGGGGCTACACCTTC.

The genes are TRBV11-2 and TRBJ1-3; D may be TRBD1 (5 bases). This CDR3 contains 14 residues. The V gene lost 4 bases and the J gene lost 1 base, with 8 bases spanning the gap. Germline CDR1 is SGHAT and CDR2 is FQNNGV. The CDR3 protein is CASSSPGSGNTIYF. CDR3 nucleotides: TGTGCCAGCAGCTCCCCAGGGTCTGGAAACACCATATATTTT.

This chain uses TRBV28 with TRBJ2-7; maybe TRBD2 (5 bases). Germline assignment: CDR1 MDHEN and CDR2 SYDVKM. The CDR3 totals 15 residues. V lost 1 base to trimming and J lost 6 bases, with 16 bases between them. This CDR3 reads CASSLSGREPGEQYF. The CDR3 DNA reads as TGTGCCAGCAGTTTATCGGGAAGGGAGCCGGGCGAGCAGTACTTC.

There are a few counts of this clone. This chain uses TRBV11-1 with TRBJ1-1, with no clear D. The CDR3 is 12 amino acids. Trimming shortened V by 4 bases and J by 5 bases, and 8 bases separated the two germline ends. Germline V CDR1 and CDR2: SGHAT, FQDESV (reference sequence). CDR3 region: CASSSQSTEAFF. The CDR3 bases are TGTGCCAGCAGCTCCCAGTCAACTGAAGCTTTCTTT.